This passage covers 13 T cell receptor beta chains from one sample sequenced in a study of T-cell memory formation after mild COVID-19. TCRdb called the 5' RACE reads again in MiXCR, with one record for every CDR3 protein. Among approximately 400,000 distinct CDR3 sequences listed, approximately 19% were seen once. The sequenced sample was PBMCs or a T cell subset sorted from them (not recorded which). The receptor source for this set is a man younger than 35 who had mild COVID-19 (a few samples of this study predate the infection). Cell type and time point are not known.

The chain couples TRBV6-1 to TRBJ2-1; TRBD1 might be the D (6 bases). The CDR3 covers 15 residues. Between the trimmed V and J ends, which lost 7 bases and 5 bases, there was a span of 18 bases. Germline V gives CDR1 MNHNS, CDR2 SASEGT. For the CDR3, the DNA is TGTGCCAGCACCATGGGACACCTGAGAGACAATGAGCAGTTCTTC. This gives the protein CASTMGHLRDNEQFF.

This clonotype was found a few times. The chain carries TRBV5-5 and TRBJ2-2, with 9 positions matching TRBD1. The V gene's germline CDR1 is SGHKS and CDR2 YYEKEE (reference sequence). Trimming took 6 bases from V and 4 from J; bases not matched to a gene: 7. This CDR3 contains 15 residues. CDR3 sequence reads: CASTLQGAVTGELFF. The CDR3 DNA sequence: TGTGCCAGCACCCTACAGGGGGCGGTCACCGGGGAGCTGTTTTTT.

The rearrangement links TRBV15 to TRBJ2-1; D not resolved. The CDR3 totals 11 residues. V lost 3 bases, J lost 11 bases, and 8 bases lay in between. Germline V gives CDR1 LNHNV, CDR2 YYDKDF (reference sequence). The CDR3 nucleotides read TGTGCCACCAGCAGCGGGCCCAAGCAGTTCTTC. Translating it yields CATSSGPKQFF.

This clonotype showed up just a few times. This chain's CDR3 is CASSGGVNGLGEFF. In nucleotides, the CDR3 is TGTGCCAGCAGTGGGGGGGTGAACGGATTAGGAGAGTTCTTC. The V and J genes are TRBV7-2 and TRBJ2-1; 7 positions match TRBD2. The ends lost 6 bases at V and 14 bases at J; junction bases unmatched: 16. The CDR3 consists of 14 residues. Germline-derived CDR1 and CDR2 are SGHTA and FQGNSA.

Concerning this clonotype itself: Just one base apart from a much larger clone, this may be a read error. The V and J genes are TRBV12-3 or TRBV12-4 and TRBJ1-1; a possible D gene is TRBD1 (5 bases). Trimming took 3 bases from V and 6 from J, leaving 14 bases between them. The CDR3 contains 14 residues. The DNA of the CDR3 is TGTGCCAGCAGTTTGGAGGGGCTCGAACCTGAAGCTTTCTTT. Protein: CASSLEGLEPEAFF.

This clonotype was detected only a few times. The chain couples TRBV6-2 or TRBV6-3 to TRBJ2-7, with 7 bases aligning to TRBD1. The CDR3 length is 14 residues. Per the germline V gene, CDR1 is MNHEY and CDR2 is SVGEGT. Trimming removed 7 bases from V and 0 bases from J; junction bases left unmatched: 6. The chain's CDR3 is CASTPGQDSYEQYV. DNA for the CDR3: TGTGCCAGCACCCCTGGACAGGACTCCTACGAGCAGTACGTC.

This CDR3 is CSALTQGGWGETQYF. The CDR3 DNA reads TGCAGTGCCTTAACTCAGGGAGGCTGGGGAGAGACCCAGTACTTC. The chain joins TRBV20-1 to TRBJ2-5; maybe TRBD2 (6 bases). The CDR3 loop spans 15 amino acids. Per germline, CDR1 DFQATT and CDR2 SNEGSKA (reference sequence). The V end lost 6 bases, the J end lost 4 bases, and 21 bases lay between the germline ends.

In its sample, this clonotype was seen a few times. DNA for the CDR3: TGCGCCAGCAGATTCCAGGTTTCGACAGTAAATTCACCCCTCCACTTT. Protein sequence: CASRFQVSTVNSPLHF. V usage is TRBV5-1 and J usage is TRBJ1-6, with D maybe TRBD1 (5 bases). Trimming stripped 5 bases from V and 7 bases from J, with 19 bases between. Germline values: CDR1 SGHRS, CDR2 YFSETQ. This CDR3 has 16 residues.

Only a few counts were recorded for this clonotype. The rearrangement uses TRBV5-1 and TRBJ1-6; D is uncertain. This CDR3 comprises 15 residues. V was shortened by 1 base and J by 5 bases, with 10 bases between the two germline ends. Germline V gene lookup returns CDR1 SGHRS and CDR2 YFSETQ. CDR3 DNA sequence: TGCGCCAGCAGCTTGAATCACGGAAATAATTCACCCCTCCACTTT. It codes for CASSLNHGNNSPLHF. The complete variable domain, with remaining parts taken from reference TRBV5-1 and TRBJ1-6, reads KAGVTQTPRYLIKTRGQQVTLSCSPISGHRSVSWYQQTPGQGLQFLFEYFSETQRNKGNFPGRFSGRQFSNSRSEMNVSTLELGDSALYLCASSLNHGNNSPLHFGNGTRLTVT.

This chain uses TRBV10-3 with TRBJ2-6; TRBD1 or TRBD2 may be the D gene (5 bases each). V lost 2 bases and J 1 base, leaving 27 bases between the germline ends. CDR3 size: 22 residues. Germline V CDR1 and CDR2: ENHRY, SYGVKD. CDR3 amino acids: CAISEPEAGRASPKSGANVLTF. As DNA, the CDR3 is TGTGCCATCAGTGAGCCGGAGGCCGGCAGGGCTTCCCCCAAGTCTGGGGCCAACGTCCTGACTTTC.

The V call is TRBV28, the J call TRBJ2-7, with TRBD2 matching 7 bases. V was clipped by 2 bases and J by 6 bases; unmatched bases: 10. This CDR3 has 15 residues. Germline V lookup: CDR1 MDHEN, CDR2 SYDVKM. CDR3 residues: CASSLSGVSAFEQYV. The DNA for the CDR3 is TGTGCCAGCAGTTTAAGCGGGGTTTCGGCTTTCGAGCAGTACGTC.

In this sample, this clonotype turned up many times. This chain uses TRBV2 with TRBJ1-5; unclear D gene. The CDR3 is 17 residues long. Germline V gene lookup returns CDR1 SNHLY and CDR2 FYNNEI. Trimming pared 6 bases from V and 3 bases from J, leaving 21 bases between. The CDR3: CASRLLDGNSFNQPQHF. As DNA, the CDR3 is TGTGCCAGCAGACTCCTCGATGGGAACAGCTTCAATCAGCCCCAGCATTTT.

The chain carries TRBV12-3 or TRBV12-4 and TRBJ2-5; D may be TRBD1 (6 bases). Between the trimmed V and J ends, which lost 7 bases and 5 bases, there was a span of 14 bases. The CDR3 has 13 residues. The CDR3 coding sequence is TGTGCCAGCACAGGGGACCCCCCGGAGACCCAGTACTTC. Translating gives CASTGDPPETQYF.